The source of this TCR beta chain is a study of a mutant IDH1 vaccine in newly diagnosed glioma. Study summary: Receipt of radiotherapy, temozolomide, or both preceded the study, and most received both.

Sequencing used immunoSEQ multiplex PCR; TCRdb keeps in-frame clones, though not all of them. Seen here are tens of thousands of clones, roughly 74% observed once, and the top ten hold around 4.5%. As regards this clone: Its cognate antigen is unknown.

Time point in this sample: week 35, safety follow-up. Doses comprised 300 ug of mutant IDH1 20-mer peptide each, plus topical imiquimod. The CDR3 runs to 15 residues. The V and J ends lost 0 bases and 6 bases, in that order; junction bases with no gene match: 4. Germline loops: CDR1 SGHRS, CDR2 YFSETQ. The receptor was derived from a man in his forties or fifties with glioma. The input for sequencing was PBMCs, taken from a glioma patient whose treatment included an IDH1 peptide vaccine. V and J are TRBV5-1 and TRBJ2-1; 9 nucleotides agree with TRBD1. As DNA, the CDR3 is TGCGCCAGCAGCTTGGCGGGACAGGGTACCAATGAGCAGTTCTTC. This codes for CASSLAGQGTNEQFF.